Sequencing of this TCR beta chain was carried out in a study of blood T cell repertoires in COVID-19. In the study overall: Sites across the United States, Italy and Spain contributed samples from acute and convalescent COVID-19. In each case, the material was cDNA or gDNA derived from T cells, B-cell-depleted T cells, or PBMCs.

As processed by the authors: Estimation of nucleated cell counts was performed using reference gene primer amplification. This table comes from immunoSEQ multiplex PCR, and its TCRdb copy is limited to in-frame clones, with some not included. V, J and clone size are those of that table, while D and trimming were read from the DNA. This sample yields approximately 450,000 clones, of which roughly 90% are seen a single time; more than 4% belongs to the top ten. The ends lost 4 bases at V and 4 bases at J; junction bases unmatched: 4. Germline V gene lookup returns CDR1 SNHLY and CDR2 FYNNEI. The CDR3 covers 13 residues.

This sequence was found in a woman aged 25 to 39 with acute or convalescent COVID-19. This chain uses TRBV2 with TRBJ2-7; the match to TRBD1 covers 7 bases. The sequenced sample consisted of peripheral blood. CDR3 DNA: TGTGCCAGCAGTGTGGGACAGAAATACGAGCAGTACTTC. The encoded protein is CASSVGQKYEQYF.